This TCR beta chain was obtained from a study of T cells in Graves' hyperthyroidism and ophthalmopathy. General study results and limits: Blood also showed most of the thyroid clonotypes that were expanded above 0.001.

There were TCR beta CDR3 regions amplified from RNA transcripts. A first-round RT-PCR of the TCR CDR3 used the HTBI primer set. A single record per CDR3 protein comes from TCRdb applying MiXCR to the multiplex PCR reads. The sample contains roughly 290,000 distinct CDR3 sequences, roughly 13% of which appear only once. The CDR3 is 18 residues long. The ends were cut back, 5 bases at V and 1 base at J, with 18 bases in the middle. Germline assignment: CDR1 SGHVS and CDR2 FNYEAQ. With respect to this clonotype: Its target is not known.

Reasons for excluding patients were uncontrolled infection, other autoimmune disease, pregnancy or lactation. Together with thyroid ultrasound, orbital computed tomography, serum thyroxine and TRAb, clinical symptoms were used for diagnoses. The origin of this receptor is a woman in her thirties or forties with Graves' hyperthyroidism. The sample was blood. The chain employs TRBV7-6 and TRBJ2-6; the D gene is possibly TRBD1 (6 bases). CDR3 residues: CASSPFRGSSSGANVLTF. CDR3 coding DNA: TGTGCCAGCAGCCCTTTCAGGGGATCTAGTTCTGGGGCCAACGTCCTGACTTTC.